This T cell receptor beta chain was sequenced during a study of metastatic and nonmetastatic thyroid tumors (dated by TCRdb to 2019 to 2021). Regarding the complete study: Repertoires were compared across peripheral blood and tumor or nodule tissue samples from malignant and benign thyroid patients.

Study-wide findings and limitations: In both blood and tumor samples, malignant tumors were reported to have significantly higher TCR beta diversity than benign nodules.

This clone was counted many times. Its antigen remains undetermined. No qualities accompany the bases; no much larger clone lies one base away. No treatment had been received by any patient before thyroid surgery. Using T-cell receptor beta sequencing, the study looked back at clinical samples from patients collected from the early 2010s to the late 2010s. The method was PCR. Reads for this sample came from an Illumina HiSeq 4000. High-throughput sequencing was used to profile the TCR beta-chain CDR3 region of each patient. On the authors' methods: Drawing on CDR3 differences between clinicopathological groups, the researchers built a classifier meant to tell apart patients with distant-metastatic papillary thyroid cancer. To measure repertoire diversity the researchers used the Shannon index, while the Morisita-Horn index served to gauge how similar the tumor and blood repertoires were. In-frame beta chains were kept once TCRdb had trimmed the public reads at Q25 with fastp and called clones with MiXCR. None of the V and J calls come from the authors' own analysis; TCRdb made them. Across this sample there are roughly 25,000 clones, with 20% to 30% seen only once. The ten most abundant clones make up 12% of the sample.

The sequencing input was tumor tissue. This receptor was obtained from a male donor with papillary thyroid cancer or a benign thyroid nodule (not recorded which). Some clones in this sample may be carry-over from other donors' samples.

CDR3 region: CASSSDGGEQYF. The DNA sequence reads TGTGCCAGCAGCTCGGACGGCGGGGAGCAGTACTTC. The chain links TRBV7-9 with TRBJ2-7, with TRBD2 as a weak D call on 5 bases. Relative to germline, V is 4 bases shorter and J is 7 bases shorter, with 11 bases between their ends. From cysteine to phenylalanine, the CDR3 is 12 amino acids long. The read is trimmed to its CDR3 DNA, 36 bases read in frame from base 1. Based on the germline V gene (reference sequence), the CDR1 and CDR2 sequences are SEHNR and FQNEAQ.